This passage covers 24 T cell receptor beta chains from one sample sequenced in a study of CD8 T cells in Susac syndrome (dated by TCRdb to 2018 to 2020). Libraries came from the immunoSEQ multiplex PCR assay. RNA was extracted with the RNeasy kit and roughly 0.45 to 1 ug was reverse transcribed using random hexamers. TCRdb passed the public sequencing reads through fastp at Q25 and MiXCR, retaining productive beta sequences. A single entry per CDR3 protein holds the most common genes and DNA from its merged rows. The sample table holds under 85,000 distinct CDR3 sequences, of which 94% were seen once. More than 0.8% of the sample is in the top ten clones. The sample comprised CD8+ T cells from PBMCs. These receptors were collected from a human donor with Susac syndrome.

The DNA for the CDR3 is TGTGCCTGGAGTGAGGAGGGGGGCGGCGAGCAGTACTTC. This sequence encodes CAWSEEGGGEQYF. The rearrangement links TRBV30 to TRBJ2-7, with D perhaps TRBD1 or TRBD2 (6 bases each). V lost 1 base and J 6 bases, leaving 13 bases between the germline ends. The CDR3 runs 13 residues. Germline CDR1 GTSNPN, CDR2 SVGIG (reference sequence). Variable domain in full (rest from reference TRBV30 and TRBJ2-7): SQTIHQWPATLVQPVGSPLSLECTVEGTSNPNLYWYRQAAGRGLQLLFYSVGIGQISSEVPQNLSASRPQDRQFILSSKKLLLSDSGFYLCAWSEEGGGEQYFGPGTRLTVT.

The chain uses TRBV28 and TRBJ2-7; the D is unclear. There are 15 residues in the CDR3. Trimming stripped 6 bases from V and 4 bases from J, with 19 bases between. The germline gives CDR1 MDHEN, CDR2 SYDVKM. CDR3 region: CASRTPDGDWYEQYF. The DNA of the CDR3 is TGTGCCAGCAGGACCCCGGACGGCGATTGGTACGAGCAGTACTTC.

The rearrangement uses TRBV18 and TRBJ2-5; D not resolved. Germline V gene data show CDR1 as KGHSH and CDR2 as LQKENI. V dropped 2 bases and J dropped 0 bases, with 7 bases sitting between them. The CDR3 has 14 amino acids. The CDR3: CASSPDPYQETQYF. As DNA, the CDR3 is TGTGCCAGCTCACCAGATCCGTACCAAGAGACCCAGTACTTC.

This clonotype is a singleton in its sample. The chain is built from TRBV5-6 and TRBJ1-2; no definite D call. Trimming took 6 bases from V and 7 from J, leaving 13 bases between them. From germline, CDR1 is SGHDT and CDR2 YYEEEE. This CDR3 region has 12 residues. CDR3 residues: CASTSVLGGYTF. Written as DNA, the CDR3 is TGTGCCAGCACCTCCGTCCTGGGTGGCTACACCTTC.

V and J are TRBV27 and TRBJ2-1; D possibly corresponds to TRBD2 (6 bases). This CDR3 comprises 14 residues. Germline V CDR1 and CDR2: MNHEY, SMNVEV (reference sequence). The V end lost 6 bases, the J end lost 1 base, and 10 bases lay between the germline ends. CDR3 amino acids: CASRLAPSYNEQFF. CDR3 in DNA: TGTGCCAGCAGACTAGCCCCATCCTACAATGAGCAGTTCTTC.

The chain uses TRBV18 and TRBJ1-6; possible D gene TRBD1, 6 bases. The ends were cut back, 1 base at V and 0 bases at J, with 16 bases in the middle. Germline CDR1 and CDR2: KGHSH and LQKENI. The CDR3 spans 19 residues. CDR3 protein: CASSPLIWQGLSYNSPLHF. The CDR3 DNA follows: TGTGCCAGCTCACCACTTATATGGCAGGGGCTCTCCTATAATTCACCCCTCCACTTT. Together with reference TRBV18 and TRBJ1-6, the CDR3 gives the full variable domain: NAGVMQNPRHLVRRRGQEARLRCSPMKGHSHVYWYRQLPEEGLKFMVYLQKENIIDESGMPKERFSAEFPKEGPSILRIQQVVRGDSAAYFCASSPLIWQGLSYNSPLHFGNGTRLTVT.

This chain joins TRBV12-3 or TRBV12-4 and TRBJ2-5; no clear D gene. The CDR3 has 13 amino acids. The V end lost 4 bases, the J end lost 0 bases, and 6 bases lay between the germline ends. The chain's CDR3 is CASSSRYQETQYF. Written as DNA, the CDR3 is TGTGCCAGCAGTTCTCGATACCAAGAGACCCAGTACTTC.

The chain carries TRBV6-5 and TRBJ1-1; D is unresolved. V dropped 5 bases and J dropped 0 bases, with 4 bases sitting between them. Germline CDR1 reads MNHEY; CDR2 reads SVGAGI. The CDR3 is 12 residues long. CDR3 coding DNA: TGTGCCAGCAGTGGGCTGAACACTGAAGCTTTCTTT. It specifies CASSGLNTEAFF.

The genes are TRBV3-1 and TRBJ2-5, with unresolved D. The CDR3 covers 13 residues. With 3 bases removed from V and 2 bases from J, the gap between germline ends came to 7 bases. Germline lookup yields CDR1 LGHDT and CDR2 YNNKEL (reference sequence). The CDR3 loop is CASSQGQQETQYF. The CDR3 bases are TGTGCCAGCAGCCAGGGCCAGCAAGAGACCCAGTACTTC.

This sequence joins TRBV29-1 and TRBJ1-2, with 11 nucleotides matching TRBD1. With 6 bases clipped from V and 2 bases from J, the junction kept 11 bases outside the gene matches. Germline loops: CDR1 SQVTM, CDR2 ANQGSEA. This CDR3 spans 16 amino acids. CDR3 DNA sequence: TGCAGCGTCTCCGGGACAGGGGGAACAGCGAACTATGGCTACACCTTC. Translated: CSVSGTGGTANYGYTF.

The V call is TRBV7-9, the J call TRBJ2-1; maybe TRBD2 (5 bases). The germline gives CDR1 SEHNR, CDR2 FQNEAQ (reference sequence). CDR3 size: 14 residues. V lost 7 bases and J 7 bases, leaving 17 bases between the germline ends. CDR3 residues: CASTGISGSNEQFF. CDR3 sequence (DNA): TGTGCCAGCACCGGGATATCGGGCTCGAATGAGCAGTTCTTC.

The chain carries TRBV30 and TRBJ1-3; no clear D gene. The CDR3 loop spans 14 amino acids. The germline V gene encodes CDR1 GTSNPN and CDR2 SVGIG (reference sequence). Trimming took 2 bases from V and 0 from J, leaving 8 bases between them. The DNA of the CDR3 is TGTGCCTGGAGTCACGGAAACTCTGGAAACACCATATATTTT. Translated: CAWSHGNSGNTIYF.

The chain carries TRBV12-3 or TRBV12-4 and TRBJ1-6, with 9 positions matching TRBD1. This CDR3 contains 18 residues. Trimming at V came to 7 bases and at J to 10 bases, leaving 20 bases not matched to a gene. The CDR3: CASNHVRTGEWRESPLHF. In nucleotides, the CDR3 is TGTGCCAGCAACCACGTAAGGACAGGGGAATGGAGAGAGTCACCCCTCCACTTT.

The chain combines TRBV19 with TRBJ1-1; D is undetermined. The V end lost 6 bases, the J end lost 6 bases, and 11 bases lay between the germline ends. This CDR3 is 12 amino acids long. Germline values: CDR1 LNHDA, CDR2 SQIVND (reference sequence). The CDR3 nucleotides are TGTGCCAGTAGAACGACTGGCGCTGAAGCTTTCTTT. It codes for CASRTTGAEAFF.

This chain links TRBV27 with TRBJ1-5, with a weak D call TRBD1 (6 bases). V was pared by 6 bases and J by 5 bases, with 11 bases between. In germline, CDR1 is MNHEY, CDR2 SMNVEV (reference sequence). CDR3 length: 13 residues. The CDR3 nucleotides read TGTGCCAGCAGCCCGACAGGTTATCAGCCCCAGCATTTT. As protein: CASSPTGYQPQHF.

This rearrangement joins TRBV27 to TRBJ2-1; no clear D. V was shortened by 4 bases and J by 0 bases, with 10 bases between the two germline ends. CDR1 MNHEY and CDR2 SMNVEV come from the germline V gene (reference sequence). CDR3 length: 15 residues. CDR3 residues: CASSYDLSSYNEQFF. The CDR3 nucleotides read TGTGCCAGCAGTTACGATCTAAGCTCCTACAATGAGCAGTTCTTC.

The genes are TRBV5-6 and TRBJ2-6; D gene unclear. The CDR3 has 14 amino acids. The ends were cut back, 2 bases at V and 7 bases at J, with 10 bases in the middle. The germline CDR1 and CDR2 sequences are SGHDT and YYEEEE. CDR3 loop: CASSFSDFANVLTF. For the CDR3, the DNA is TGTGCCAGCAGCTTTTCCGACTTCGCCAACGTCCTGACTTTC. Looking up the rest from reference TRBV5-6 and TRBJ2-6 gives the full variable domain: DAGVTQSPTHLIKTRGQQVTLRCSPKSGHDTVSWYQQALGQGPQFIFQYYEEEERQRGNFPDRFSGHQFPNYSSELNVNALLLGDSALYLCASSFSDFANVLTFGAGSRLTVL.

The V gene is TRBV20-1, the J gene TRBJ2-2, with TRBD2 matching over 7 bases. Germline CDR1 is DFQATT and CDR2 is SNEGSKA (reference sequence). Trimming removed 0 bases from V and 5 bases from J; junction bases left unmatched: 9. The CDR3 contains 16 residues. The CDR3 DNA is TGCAGTGCTAGAGATTCGTGGCGGGAGAGGACCGGGGAGCTGTTTTTT. It yields the protein CSARDSWRERTGELFF.

The V gene is TRBV29-1, the J gene TRBJ1-1; D is ambiguous. V was cut by 2 bases and J by 8 bases, with 15 bases left in between. The CDR3 sequence is 13 residues long. Germline V lookup: CDR1 SQVTM, CDR2 ANQGSEA. Here the CDR3 reads CSVEFSGFGEAFF. DNA of the CDR3: TGCAGCGTTGAATTCAGTGGGTTCGGGGAAGCTTTCTTT.

For the CDR3, the DNA is TGTGCCAGCAGCTTGGGACTTCCTAGCGAGCAGTACTTC. Amino acids: CASSLGLPSEQYF. The rearrangement links TRBV5-4 to TRBJ2-7, with D unclear. This CDR3 comprises 13 residues. Germline values: CDR1 SGHNT, CDR2 YYREEE (reference sequence). V lost 0 bases and J 6 bases, leaving 10 bases between the germline ends. Based on the CDR3 plus reference TRBV5-4 and TRBJ2-7, the full variable domain is ETGVTQSPTHLIKTRGQQVTLRCSSQSGHNTVSWYQQALGQGPQFIFQYYREEENGRGNFPPRFSGLQFPNYSSELNVNALELDDSALYLCASSLGLPSEQYFGPGTRLTVT.

The chain is built from TRBV27 and TRBJ2-1; 7 bases match TRBD1. The V and J ends lost 5 bases and 3 bases, in that order; junction bases with no gene match: 13. CDR1 is MNHEY and CDR2 is SMNVEV in the germline V gene (reference sequence). The CDR3 consists of 17 residues. CDR3 DNA sequence: TGTGCCAGCAGTCAATTAGCGACAGGGTCATTCTACAATGAGCAGTTCTTC. This translates into CASSQLATGSFYNEQFF.

The gene calls are TRBV7-6 and TRBJ1-4; perhaps TRBD1 as D (5 bases). CDR1 and CDR2 (germline): SGHVS, FNYEAQ. Deletions cut 9 bases from V and 6 bases from J, with 23 bases between. This CDR3 has 16 amino acids. The CDR3 reads CASQDNRGIGDEKLFF. The CDR3 region has the DNA TGTGCCAGTCAAGACAATCGGGGGATCGGTGATGAAAAACTGTTTTTT.

This chain links TRBV20-1 with TRBJ2-2; D possibly corresponds to TRBD1 (6 bases). CDR1 DFQATT and CDR2 SNEGSKA come from the germline V gene (reference sequence). The length of the CDR3 is 13 residues. The V end was cut by 5 bases, the J end by 4 bases, with 11 bases between. The CDR3 protein is CSAADSLTGELFF. The CDR3 DNA reads as TGCAGTGCTGCGGACAGCCTCACCGGGGAGCTGTTTTTT.

This clonotype has just one count. The rearrangement uses TRBV6-1 and TRBJ2-7, with D maybe TRBD1 (6 bases). This CDR3 is 16 amino acids long. CDR1 and CDR2 from the germline V gene are MNHNS and SASEGT. Trimming shortened V by 5 bases and J by 4 bases, and 21 bases separated the two germline ends. The CDR3 sequence is CASSISSGTIFYEQYF. The CDR3 nucleotides read TGTGCCAGCAGTATTAGCTCTGGGACAATTTTTTACGAGCAGTACTTC.